The clone carrying this TCR beta chain was counted a single time. Its cognate antigen is unknown. This sample was included in a study of post-analysis software for immune sequencing data. CDR3 length equals 12 residues. Germline trimming cut 2 bases from V and 8 bases from J; bases unmatched to any gene: 4. Germline V CDR1 and CDR2: SQVTM, ANQGSEA. Unique molecular identifiers had been added to the TCR beta cDNA libraries. TCRdb re-called the PCR reads with MiXCR, one entry per CDR3 protein. The table has 700,000 to 900,000 distinct CDR3 sequences, just over 45% seen once. Overall study findings and caveats: Four or five TRBV segments were more frequent in patients than controls; TRBV5-6, TRBV5-1 and TRBV20-1 belonged to this group.

Sample: blood. This rearrangement joins TRBV29-1 to TRBJ1-2; 8 bases agree with TRBD1. This receptor was obtained from a girl aged 5-17 years with multiple sclerosis. This CDR3 reads CSVETGGRGYTF. The CDR3 bases are TGCAGCGTTGAAACAGGGGGTCGGGGCTACACCTTC.